The 27 T cell receptor beta chains reported below all come from one sample, sequenced in a study of cytomegalovirus exposure and HLA in healthy donors. PCR involved 60 Vbeta and 13 Jbeta primers. TCRdb's copy holds only in-frame clones and misses some; the assay was immunoSEQ multiplex PCR. This table has roughly 130,000 clones, approximately 80% appearing once. What was sequenced was PBMCs. Every receptor here comes from a man aged 25 to 40 in good health and CMV-seronegative.

The J gene is TRBJ1-2, the V gene TRBV10-2; D is unresolved. Germline V lookup: CDR1 WSHSY, CDR2 SAAADI. This CDR3 contains 14 residues. V was shortened by 0 bases and J by 5 bases, with 10 bases between the two germline ends. CDR3 DNA sequence: TGCGCCAGCAGTGAGTCCTCCCGGTGGTATGGCTACACCTTC. Translation gives CASSESSRWYGYTF.

The chain carries TRBV28 and TRBJ2-7, with TRBD1 matching over 8 bases. Per the germline V gene, CDR1 is MDHEN and CDR2 is SYDVKM. Losses at the gene ends were 10 bases for V and 5 bases for J; bases not matched to a gene: 13. The CDR3 sequence is 14 residues long. As DNA, the CDR3 is TGTGCCACCAAGGTGGGACAGGTATTCGACGAGCAGTACTTC. Translation: CATKVGQVFDEQYF.

J is TRBJ2-3 and V is TRBV19; 8 nucleotides line up with TRBD2. Losses at the gene ends were 3 bases for V and 4 bases for J; bases not matched to a gene: 9. The length of the CDR3 is 16 residues. CDR1 is LNHDA, CDR2 SQIVND, per germline (reference sequence). CDR3 nucleotides: TGTGCCAGTAGTATTGCACCGGGACTAGAAGCAGATACGCAGTATTTT. Translated, it gives CASSIAPGLEADTQYF.

The V gene is TRBV10-2, the J gene TRBJ1-2, with a possible D match to TRBD1 (5 bases). The V gene lost 6 bases and the J gene lost 6 bases, with 17 bases spanning the gap. From germline, CDR1 is WSHSY and CDR2 SAAADI. There are 14 residues in the CDR3. The CDR3 coding sequence is TGCGCCAGCAGGGAGGGGAGCCCCCTTAATGGCTACACCTTC. Protein: CASREGSPLNGYTF.

This sequence joins TRBV28 and TRBJ2-2, with a weak D call TRBD2 (6 bases). Trimming cost V 5 bases and J 3 bases, with 10 bases left between them. Germline V gene data show CDR1 as MDHEN and CDR2 as SYDVKM. There are 14 residues in the CDR3. In nucleotides, the CDR3 is TGTGCCAGCAGTAACCGGGACTACACCGGGGAGCTGTTTTTT. Translation: CASSNRDYTGELFF.

CDR3 in amino acids: CASGRETQYF. CDR3 nucleotide sequence: TGTGCCAGCGGGAGAGAGACCCAGTACTTC. The chain employs TRBV28 and TRBJ2-5, with D maybe TRBD2 (5 bases). Germline V CDR1 and CDR2: MDHEN, SYDVKM. The ends were cut back, 8 bases at V and 4 bases at J, with 5 bases in the middle. This CDR3 spans 10 amino acids.

The chain carries TRBV5-1 and TRBJ2-7; D is perhaps TRBD2 (6 bases). Germline V gene data show CDR1 as SGHRS and CDR2 as YFSETQ. Trimming cost V 5 bases and J 4 bases, with 16 bases left between them. This CDR3 is 14 amino acids long. CDR3 region: CASRHNRDSYEQYF. CDR3 DNA: TGCGCCAGCAGACATAACCGGGACTCTTACGAGCAGTACTTC.

J is TRBJ1-5 and V is TRBV19, with TRBD1 as a possible D gene (5 bases). The V end lost 10 bases, the J end lost 6 bases, and 19 bases lay between the germline ends. Per the germline V gene, CDR1 is LNHDA and CDR2 is SQIVND (reference sequence). This CDR3 is 14 amino acids long. Here the CDR3 reads CATRQGAGSQPQHF. The CDR3 DNA is TGTGCCACTCGACAAGGGGCCGGTAGTCAGCCCCAGCATTTT.

This chain links TRBV6-5 with TRBJ1-1, with TRBD1 as a possible D gene (6 bases). Deletions cut 0 bases from V and 2 bases from J, with 13 bases between. The CDR3 length is 16 residues. Looked up from germline, CDR1 is MNHEY and CDR2 is SVGAGI. Here the CDR3 reads CASSYSSSGGNTEAFF. In DNA, the CDR3 is TGTGCCAGCAGTTACTCGAGTTCTGGGGGCAACACTGAAGCTTTCTTT.

The J gene is TRBJ2-5, the V gene TRBV11-3; D not resolved. The germline V gene has CDR1 SGHNT and CDR2 YENEEA. The V end was cut by 0 bases, the J end by 2 bases, with 7 bases between. CDR3 length: 14 amino acids. The CDR3 sequence is CASSLEVRQETQYF. The CDR3 bases are TGTGCCAGCAGCTTAGAGGTCAGACAAGAGACCCAGTACTTC.

The chain joins TRBV19 to TRBJ2-3; TRBD2 is a possible D gene (5 bases). V shed 5 bases and J shed 5 bases, with 14 bases lying between them. Germline-derived CDR1 and CDR2 are LNHDA and SQIVND (reference sequence). This CDR3 is built from 14 residues. Here the CDR3 DNA reads TGTGCCAGTAGTTGGACTCCCCGAGTAGATACGCAGTATTTT. It encodes CASSWTPRVDTQYF.

V is TRBV7-9 and J is TRBJ1-3, with TRBD1 as a possible D gene (6 bases). Germline values: CDR1 SEHNR, CDR2 FQNEAQ (reference sequence). The CDR3 spans 15 residues. The ends were cut back, 3 bases at V and 6 bases at J, with 15 bases in the middle. The CDR3 region has the DNA TGTGCCAGCAGCTTGGCCTGGACAGAGGCAAACACCATATATTTT. It encodes CASSLAWTEANTIYF.

V and J are TRBV12-5 and TRBJ2-7; weak D call: TRBD1 (6 bases). Germline V gene sequence: CDR1 LGHNT, CDR2 FRNRAP. Trimming left V 7 bases short and J 4 bases short, with 17 bases between. There are 14 residues in the CDR3. CDR3 region: CASALGQGWYEQYF. As DNA, the CDR3 is TGTGCTAGTGCCCTTGGGCAGGGGTGGTACGAGCAGTACTTC.

This chain joins TRBV2 and TRBJ2-1; TRBD2 matches at 14 bases. V lost 0 bases, J lost 4 bases, and 5 bases stayed unmatched. The CDR3 runs 18 residues. Germline V gene data show CDR1 as SNHLY and CDR2 as FYNNEI. DNA for the CDR3: TGTGCCAGCAGTGAAGCGCGACTAGCGGGAGGGCGGTACAATGAGCAGTTCTTC. The encoded protein is CASSEARLAGGRYNEQFF.

This chain joins TRBV2 and TRBJ1-1; 9 nucleotides line up with TRBD1. CDR3 length equals 14 residues. Germline V gene sequence: CDR1 SNHLY, CDR2 FYNNEI. The ends lost 6 bases at V and 11 bases at J; junction bases unmatched: 13. The CDR3 coding sequence is TGTGCCAGCAGCTCATTAAAGGGACAGGGTGAGGCTTTCTTT. Translation: CASSSLKGQGEAFF. Complete variable domain (other parts from reference TRBV2 and TRBJ1-1): EPEVTQTPSHQVTQMGQEVILRCVPISNHLYFYWYRQILGQKVEFLVSFYNNEISEKSEIFDDQFSVERPDGSNFTLKIRSTKLEDSAMYFCASSSLKGQGEAFFGQGTRLTVV.

The J gene is TRBJ1-1, the V gene TRBV7-9, with 9 bases lining up with TRBD1. The V gene's germline CDR1 is SEHNR and CDR2 FQNEAQ (reference sequence). The CDR3 extends over 17 amino acids. V gave up 5 bases and J gave up 1 base; unmatched junction bases: 11. The CDR3 DNA is TGTGCCAGCAGCACCCACAGGGGGCCTAGGGGGAACACTGAAGCTTTCTTT. Translated, it gives CASSTHRGPRGNTEAFF.

The chain joins TRBV6-1 to TRBJ2-7; 12 bases are shared with TRBD1. The J segment lost 2 bases and the V segment lost 2 bases, leaving 4 bases of the junction unmatched. The CDR3 has 16 amino acids. Germline V CDR1 and CDR2: MNHNS, SASEGT. CDR3 amino acids: CASSEWGQGAAYEQYF. CDR3 DNA: TGTGCCAGCAGTGAATGGGGACAGGGGGCCGCCTACGAGCAGTACTTC.

The chain joins TRBV28 to TRBJ1-2; D remains unclear. Germline V gene lookup returns CDR1 MDHEN and CDR2 SYDVKM. V lost 5 bases and J lost 7, with 17 bases in between. The CDR3 totals 14 residues. The CDR3 bases are TGTGCCAGCAGTGTTGTCTCAGAGGGTTCTGGCTACACCTTC. The encoded protein is CASSVVSEGSGYTF.

V and J are TRBV29-1 and TRBJ2-2, with 9 bases aligning to TRBD2. The CDR3 is made up of 15 amino acids. Losses at the gene ends were 6 bases for V and 0 bases for J; bases not matched to a gene: 5. Germline V gene sequence: CDR1 SQVTM, CDR2 ANQGSEA. CDR3 loop: CSVPTSGTNTGELFF. The CDR3 DNA reads as TGCAGCGTCCCGACTAGCGGTACGAACACCGGGGAGCTGTTTTTT.

The V gene is TRBV9, the J gene TRBJ2-3, with a possible D match to TRBD1 (5 bases). The germline V gene encodes CDR1 SGDLS and CDR2 YYNGEE. This CDR3 comprises 14 residues. Trimming removed 0 bases at V and 3 bases at J, with 8 bases between. CDR3 in DNA: TGTGCCAGCAGCGTAGTACAGGATACAGATACGCAGTATTTT. This codes for CASSVVQDTDTQYF.

The V gene is TRBV5-4, the J gene TRBJ2-1; TRBD2 matches at 8 bases. Trimming took 4 bases from V and 6 from J; bases not matched to a gene: 9. Germline CDR1 is SGHNT and CDR2 is YYREEE (reference sequence). The CDR3 is 15 amino acids. CDR3 in amino acids: CASSPKRELFNEQFF. The DNA for the CDR3 is TGTGCCAGCAGCCCTAAGCGGGAGTTGTTCAATGAGCAGTTCTTC.

This chain links TRBV30 with TRBJ2-4, with 10 bases aligning to TRBD2. The CDR3 loop spans 16 amino acids. Unmatched junction bases numbered 4, after V lost 2 bases and J lost 0 bases. Germline V gene sequence: CDR1 GTSNPN, CDR2 SVGIG (reference sequence). The CDR3 spells CAWSRGLAAAKNIQYF. CDR3 bases: TGTGCCTGGAGTCGAGGACTAGCGGCAGCCAAAAACATTCAGTACTTC.

The V call is TRBV19, the J call TRBJ1-3, with TRBD1 matching over 8 bases. In germline, CDR1 is LNHDA, CDR2 SQIVND (reference sequence). Germline trimming cut 0 bases from V and 8 bases from J; bases unmatched to any gene: 12. There are 17 residues in the CDR3. CDR3 sequence: CASSIDRPDRVGDTIYF. CDR3 sequence (DNA): TGTGCCAGTAGTATAGATCGGCCGGACAGGGTGGGAGACACCATATATTTT.

Worth noting for this clone: A read error may produce the germline difference seen at one junction end. The chain carries TRBV4-3 and TRBJ1-2, with 9 bases aligning to TRBD1. Germline V lookup: CDR1 LGHNA, CDR2 YSLEER. The CDR3 totals 17 residues. CDR3 amino acids: CASSQDTGGQGYYGYPF. For the CDR3, the DNA is TGCGCCAGCAGCCAAGATACGGGGGGACAGGGCTACTATGGCTACCCCTTC.

The rearrangement joins TRBV27 to TRBJ2-7; D is perhaps TRBD2 (5 bases). This CDR3 has 14 amino acids. CDR1 MNHEY and CDR2 SMNVEV come from the germline V gene (reference sequence). The ends were cut back, 3 bases at V and 4 bases at J, with 13 bases in the middle. CDR3 protein: CASSFQRSGYEQYF. In nucleotides, the CDR3 is TGTGCCAGCAGTTTCCAGCGGAGCGGATACGAGCAGTACTTC.

J is TRBJ2-2 and V is TRBV19, with a possible D match to TRBD2 (5 bases). Trimming stripped 2 bases from V and 6 bases from J, with 10 bases between. Germline lookup yields CDR1 LNHDA and CDR2 SQIVND (reference sequence). The CDR3 has 14 residues. The CDR3 is CASSIRTEAGELFF. CDR3 in DNA: TGTGCCAGTAGTATACGGACTGAGGCCGGGGAGCTGTTTTTT.

This clone has only a few counts. V usage is TRBV6-5 and J usage is TRBJ2-7, with TRBD1 matching over 7 bases. The V and J ends lost 4 bases and 2 bases, in that order; junction bases with no gene match: 8. This CDR3 has 15 amino acids. Germline-derived CDR1 and CDR2 are MNHEY and SVGAGI. DNA for the CDR3: TGTGCCAGCAGTTTCGGCCGGGACAGCGCCTACGAGCAGTACTTC. Protein product: CASSFGRDSAYEQYF.